This T cell receptor beta chain was obtained from a study of shared clonotypes between healthy human individuals. This table comes from immunoSEQ multiplex PCR, and its TCRdb copy is limited to in-frame clones, with some not included. The table lists approximately 1.5 million clones, approximately 98.5% of them singletons. Of note for this clone: The antigen is unknown.

Study outcomes and limitations: The study sampled only blood, and tissue repertoires likely differ.

The receptor was derived from a man aged 30-40 years in good health. Sequenced sample: naive CD4+ T cells sorted from blood. Subset reported: CD45RA+ positively selected.

CDR3 DNA: TGTGCCAGCAGTTTTCTCACTCCAGGACAGGGCAATCAGCCCCAGCATTTT. Translating it yields CASSFLTPGQGNQPQHF. The rearrangement uses TRBV27 and TRBJ1-5; 7 positions match TRBD1. The germline gives CDR1 MNHEY, CDR2 SMNVEV (reference sequence). The CDR3 extends over 17 amino acids. Germline trimming cut 3 bases from V and 2 bases from J; bases unmatched to any gene: 10.